This T cell receptor (beta chain) appears in the sequencing data of a study of beta chain features in type 1 diabetes. Study overall: All samples yielded around 98,000,000 examined sorted cells.

Study-level results: TCRB CDR3s were moderately but significantly shorter in Type 1 diabetes patients in all four CD4+ subsets. Relative to healthy donors, patients appeared to have naive, central memory and Treg TCRB repertoires that were more similar.

V gave up 2 bases and J gave up 5 bases, with 16 bases separating them. CDR1 is SGHTA and CDR2 is FQGNSA in the germline V gene. The CDR3 spans 16 residues. This clone occurred a few times. The antigen is undetermined. Since all of the isolated RNA was reverse transcribed, expressed TCRB transcripts were what got sequenced. Assay used: immunoSEQ multiplex PCR; TCRdb lists only in-frame clones, some missing. Among a few hundred thousand clones listed, roughly 14% were seen once. The sequence derives from a woman between 18 and 29 years old with type 1 diabetes. The genes are TRBV7-2 and TRBJ2-1; D is perhaps TRBD2 (5 bases). Sequencing used naive CD4+ T cells from blood. In DNA, the CDR3 is TGTGCCAGCAGCTTAAATGAGGGTTTGGCAGACAATGAGCAGTTCTTC. It is translated as CASSLNEGLADNEQFF.